The rows below give T cell receptor beta chains drawn from one sample of a study of shared clonotypes between healthy human individuals. Profiling relied on immunoSEQ multiplex PCR, and the TCRdb table lists in-frame clones only, not all of them. The sample contains more than 2 million clones, about 95% of which appear only once. The sequencing sample was made of naive CD8+ T cells sorted from blood. Receptors originate from a man between 18 and 35 years old in good health. CDR3s include the opening cysteine and the closing phenylalanine or tryptophan. A D gene is named only where the DNA matches it firmly. Clone size appears in some rows only: once, few, many, or a class for an expanded clone.

TRBJ2-7,TRBV11-3,once,NA,TGTGCCAGCAGCTCCAATAACTACGAGCAGTACTTC,CASSSNNYEQYF
TRBJ2-7,TRBV7-9,NA,NA,TGTGCCAGCAGCCCCGCCCCCGAGACCTACGAGCAGTACTTC,CASSPAPETYEQYF
TRBJ2-2,TRBV4-1,NA,NA,TGCGCCAGCAGCCAAGTATCAGGGGTGGACACCGGGGAGCTGTTTTTT,CASSQVSGVDTGELFF
TRBJ2-7,TRBV7-9,NA,NA,TGTGCCAGCAGCTCCTCCGGGTCAAGCAGCGAGCAGTACTTC,CASSSSGSSSEQYF
TRBJ1-2,TRBV4-1,NA,TRBD1,TGCGCCAGCAGCCAAGCCCGGGACAGACTAGGCTATGGCTACACCTTC,CASSQARDRLGYGYTF
TRBJ1-2,TRBV4-1,NA,TRBD1,TGCGCCAGCAGCCAAGATCGTTGGACAGGGAGTGGGAATGGCTACACCTTC,CASSQDRWTGSGNGYTF
TRBJ2-7,TRBV11-3,NA,TRBD1,TGTGCCAGCAGCGGAGGGAAAGCGGGACAGGGACACGAGCAGTACTTC,CASSGGKAGQGHEQYF
TRBJ2-7,TRBV5-1,NA,NA,TGCGCCAGCAGCTTACGGGCCTCCTACGAGCAGTACTTC,CASSLRASYEQYF
TRBJ2-7,TRBV7-8,NA,TRBD1,TGTGCCAGCAGCTTTAACCCGGGACAGGGGGTTAACGAGCAGTACTTC,CASSFNPGQGVNEQYF
TRBJ2-7,TRBV4-3,NA,TRBD2,TGCGCCAGCAGCCAAGAGAGGGCGGGAGCCTACGAGCAGTACTTC,CASSQERAGAYEQYF
TRBJ2-2,TRBV27,NA,NA,TGTGCCAGCAGTTTGAACAGGGTGGACGCCGGGGAGCTGTTTTTT,CASSLNRVDAGELFF
TRBJ1-4,TRBV19,NA,NA,TGTGCCAGTAGTATATCCCCCAGGGAATACCGCGAGGAAAAACTGTTTTTT,CASSISPREYREEKLFF
TRBJ2-1,TRBV7-8,NA,NA,TGTGCCAGCAGCCTAACCGGGACTCTGACGCTCAATGAGCAGTTCTTC,CASSLTGTLTLNEQFF
TRBJ2-1,TRBV4-3,NA,TRBD2,TGCGCCAGCAGCCAAGAATGGGTCGGGGGGATTGAGCAGTTCTTC,CASSQEWVGGIEQFF
TRBJ2-1,TRBV30,NA,NA,TGTGCCTGGAGTGTCCTAGGCAATGAGCAGTTCTTC,CAWSVLGNEQFF
TRBJ2-7,TRBV9,NA,NA,TGTGCCAGCAGCGTAGGGTCAGGAGGCGAGCAGTACTTC,CASSVGSGGEQYF
TRBJ1-3,TRBV28,NA,NA,TGTGCCAGCAGTTTAGGGCAGCCTGACTCTGGAAACACCATATATTTT,CASSLGQPDSGNTIYF
TRBJ2-5,TRBV7-3,NA,TRBD2,TGTGCCAGCAGCCCCGCTACGGGGACTAGCGAAGGGGAGACCCAGTACTTC,CASSPATGTSEGETQYF
TRBJ2-7,TRBV27,NA,NA,TGTGCCAGCAGTTTGGCCGGCTCCTACGAGCAGTACTTC,CASSLAGSYEQYF
TRBJ2-5,TRBV28,NA,TRBD1,TGTGCCAGCAGTGGACAGGGCAAGACCCAGTACTTC,CASSGQGKTQYF
TRBJ2-7,TRBV19,NA,NA,TGTGCCAGTACCGAGGGTATACAGGGTTTTACGACCTACGAGCAGTACTTC,CASTEGIQGFTTYEQYF